Below are 5 T cell receptor beta chains sequenced from a single sample in a study of cytomegalovirus exposure and HLA in healthy donors. Researchers ran the PCR with 60 Vbeta and 13 Jbeta primers. Profiled with immunoSEQ multiplex PCR; TCRdb holds only in-frame clones, not every one. The table lists approximately 110,000 clones, 83% of them singletons, with 5% to 6.5% in the top ten. The sequencing input was PBMCs. The receptor set was obtained from a man between 18 and 29 years old in good health and CMV-seronegative.

V usage is TRBV9 and J usage is TRBJ2-2; 7 bases align to TRBD2. The CDR3 runs to 16 residues. The J segment lost 6 bases and the V segment lost 0 bases, leaving 8 bases of the junction unmatched. Germline V gives CDR1 SGDLS, CDR2 YYNGEE. CDR3 protein: CASSVEVGGVAGELFF. As DNA, the CDR3 is TGTGCCAGCAGCGTAGAGGTGGGAGGGGTCGCCGGGGAGCTGTTTTTT.

This chain joins TRBV2 and TRBJ2-2; 9 nucleotides line up with TRBD1. V was pared by 9 bases and J by 6 bases, with 8 bases of the junction left unmatched. The CDR3 contains 14 residues. Germline V lookup: CDR1 SNHLY, CDR2 FYNNEI. CDR3 protein: CASWGQGGPGELFF. In nucleotides, the CDR3 is TGTGCCAGTTGGGGACAGGGCGGCCCCGGGGAGCTGTTTTTT.

This chain joins TRBV21-1 and TRBJ2-7; TRBD1 is taken as the D call from the table, unchecked against the DNA. TRBV21-1 is noted as a pseudogene. The CDR3 is 16 amino acids. The CDR3 nucleotides read TGTGCCAGCAGCAAACCGACAGGGGGCTTTCCCTACGAGCAGTACTTC. Its translation is CASSKPTGGFPYEQYF.

V usage is TRBV27 and J usage is TRBJ1-5; D gene unclear. The V and J ends lost 3 bases and 0 bases respectively, with 6 bases between them. Germline V lookup: CDR1 MNHEY, CDR2 SMNVEV (reference sequence). There are 14 residues in the CDR3. CDR3 loop: CASSFLASNQPQHF. CDR3 coding DNA: TGTGCCAGCAGTTTTTTGGCTAGCAATCAGCCCCAGCATTTT.

The chain links TRBV11-3 to TRBJ2-1, with 9 nucleotides matching TRBD1. From germline, CDR1 is SGHNT and CDR2 YENEEA. With V trimmed by 9 bases and J by 1 base, 13 bases remained unmatched. The CDR3 consists of 17 residues. As DNA, the CDR3 is TGTGCCAGTTCTGACTACGGGACAGGGACTTCCTACAATGAGCAGTTCTTC. Translation: CASSDYGTGTSYNEQFF.